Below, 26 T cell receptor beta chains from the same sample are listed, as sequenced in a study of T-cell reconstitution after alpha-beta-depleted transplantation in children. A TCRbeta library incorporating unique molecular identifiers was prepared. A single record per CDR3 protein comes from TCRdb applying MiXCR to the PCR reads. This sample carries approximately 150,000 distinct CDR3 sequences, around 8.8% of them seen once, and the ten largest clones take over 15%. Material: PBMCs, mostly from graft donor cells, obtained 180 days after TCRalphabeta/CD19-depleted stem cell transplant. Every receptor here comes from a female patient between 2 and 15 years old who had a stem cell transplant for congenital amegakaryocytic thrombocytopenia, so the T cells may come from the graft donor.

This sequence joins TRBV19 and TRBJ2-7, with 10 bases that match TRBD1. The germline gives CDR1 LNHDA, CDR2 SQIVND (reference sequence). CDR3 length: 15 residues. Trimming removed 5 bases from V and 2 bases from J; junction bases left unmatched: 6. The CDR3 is CASSGPGQGPYEQYF. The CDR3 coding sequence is TGTGCCAGTAGTGGCCCGGGACAGGGGCCCTACGAGCAGTACTTC.

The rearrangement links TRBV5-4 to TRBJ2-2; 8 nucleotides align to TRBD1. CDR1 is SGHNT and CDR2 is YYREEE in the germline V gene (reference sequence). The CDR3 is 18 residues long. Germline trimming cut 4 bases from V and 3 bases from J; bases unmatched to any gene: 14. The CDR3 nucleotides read TGTGCCAGCAGCATTATCTTAACCGGGACAGGCGACACCGGGGAGCTGTTTTTT. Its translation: CASSIILTGTGDTGELFF.

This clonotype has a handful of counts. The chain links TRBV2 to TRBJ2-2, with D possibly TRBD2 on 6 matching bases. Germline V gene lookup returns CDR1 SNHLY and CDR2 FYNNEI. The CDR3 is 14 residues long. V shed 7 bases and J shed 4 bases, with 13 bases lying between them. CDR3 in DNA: TGTGCCAGCAAGAGGACTACCACCACCGGGGAGCTGTTTTTT. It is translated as CASKRTTTTGELFF.

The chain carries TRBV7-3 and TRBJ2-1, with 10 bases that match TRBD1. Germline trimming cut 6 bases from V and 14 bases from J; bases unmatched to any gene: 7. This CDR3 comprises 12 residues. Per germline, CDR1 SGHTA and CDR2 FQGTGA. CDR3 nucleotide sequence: TGTGCCAGCAGACAAGGGACAGGGGATAAGTTCTTC. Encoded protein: CASRQGTGDKFF.

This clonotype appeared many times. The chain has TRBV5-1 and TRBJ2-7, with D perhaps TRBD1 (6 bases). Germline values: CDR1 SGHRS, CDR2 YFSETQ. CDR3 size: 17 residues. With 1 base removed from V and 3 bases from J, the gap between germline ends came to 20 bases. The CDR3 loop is CASSLMASGTHGYEQYF. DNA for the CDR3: TGCGCCAGCAGCTTGATGGCCTCCGGGACACACGGCTACGAGCAGTACTTC.

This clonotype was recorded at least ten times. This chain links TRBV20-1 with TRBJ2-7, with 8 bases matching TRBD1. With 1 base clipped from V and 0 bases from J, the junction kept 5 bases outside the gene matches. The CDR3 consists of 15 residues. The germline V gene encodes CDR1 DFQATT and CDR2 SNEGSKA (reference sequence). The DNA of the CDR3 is TGCAGTGCTAGAGTCCGGGACAGGAGCTCCTACGAGCAGTACTTC. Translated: CSARVRDRSSYEQYF.

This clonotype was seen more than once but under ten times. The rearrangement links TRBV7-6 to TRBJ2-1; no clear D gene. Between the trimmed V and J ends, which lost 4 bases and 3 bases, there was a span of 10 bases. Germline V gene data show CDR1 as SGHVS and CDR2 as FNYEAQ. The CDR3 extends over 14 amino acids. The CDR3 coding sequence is TGTGCCAGCAGCTCGGACGGTTTCTACAATGAGCAGTTCTTC. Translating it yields CASSSDGFYNEQFF.

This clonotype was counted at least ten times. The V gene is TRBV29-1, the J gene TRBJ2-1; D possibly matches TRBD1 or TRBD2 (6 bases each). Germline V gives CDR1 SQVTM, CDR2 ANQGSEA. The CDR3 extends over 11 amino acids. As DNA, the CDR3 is TGCACCACCAGGAGGAGGGGGACGGAGTTCTTC. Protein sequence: CTTRRRGTEFF.

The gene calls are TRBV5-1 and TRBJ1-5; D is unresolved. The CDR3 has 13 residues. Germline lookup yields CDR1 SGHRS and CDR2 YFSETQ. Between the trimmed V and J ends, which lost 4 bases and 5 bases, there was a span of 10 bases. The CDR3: CASSPAGDQPQHF. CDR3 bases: TGCGCCAGCAGCCCGGCAGGAGATCAGCCCCAGCATTTT. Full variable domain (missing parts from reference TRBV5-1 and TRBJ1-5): KAGVTQTPRYLIKTRGQQVTLSCSPISGHRSVSWYQQTPGQGLQFLFEYFSETQRNKGNFPGRFSGRQFSNSRSEMNVSTLELGDSALYLCASSPAGDQPQHFGDGTRLSIL.

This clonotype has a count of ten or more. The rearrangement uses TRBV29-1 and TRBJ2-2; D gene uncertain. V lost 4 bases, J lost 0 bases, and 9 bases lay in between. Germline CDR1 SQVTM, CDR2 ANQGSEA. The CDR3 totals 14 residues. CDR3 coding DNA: TGCAGCGTTGCCTCGGCGCCGAACACCGGGGAGCTGTTTTTT. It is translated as CSVASAPNTGELFF.

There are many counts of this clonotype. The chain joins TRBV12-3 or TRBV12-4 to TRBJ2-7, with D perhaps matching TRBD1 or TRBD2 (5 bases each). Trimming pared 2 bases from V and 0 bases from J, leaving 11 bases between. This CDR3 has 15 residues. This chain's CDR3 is CASSLLGTFSYEQYF. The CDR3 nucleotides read TGTGCCAGCAGTTTATTAGGGACCTTCTCCTACGAGCAGTACTTC.

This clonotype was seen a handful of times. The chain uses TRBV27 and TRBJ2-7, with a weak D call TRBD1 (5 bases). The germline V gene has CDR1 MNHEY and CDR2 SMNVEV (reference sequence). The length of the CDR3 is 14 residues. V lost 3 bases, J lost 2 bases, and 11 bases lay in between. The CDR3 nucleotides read TGTGCCAGCAGTTTTTCCCAGGGCCCCTACGAGCAGTACTTC. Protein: CASSFSQGPYEQYF.

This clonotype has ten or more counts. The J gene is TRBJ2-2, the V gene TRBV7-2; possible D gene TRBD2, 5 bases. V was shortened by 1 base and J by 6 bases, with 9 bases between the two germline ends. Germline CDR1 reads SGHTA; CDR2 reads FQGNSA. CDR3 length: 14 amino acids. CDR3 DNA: TGTGCCAGCAGCTTAGGTTTTAGCGCCGGGGAGCTGTTTTTT. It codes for CASSLGFSAGELFF.

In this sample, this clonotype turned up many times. The CDR3 DNA reads TGTGCCAGCAATTTAGGCCTAGGGGCCACTGAAGCTTTCTTT. Its protein product is CASNLGLGATEAFF. V is TRBV7-8 and J is TRBJ1-1; D may be TRBD1 (5 bases). Germline loops: CDR1 SGHVS, CDR2 FQNEAQ. There are 14 residues in the CDR3. V shed 7 bases and J shed 4 bases, with 16 bases lying between them.

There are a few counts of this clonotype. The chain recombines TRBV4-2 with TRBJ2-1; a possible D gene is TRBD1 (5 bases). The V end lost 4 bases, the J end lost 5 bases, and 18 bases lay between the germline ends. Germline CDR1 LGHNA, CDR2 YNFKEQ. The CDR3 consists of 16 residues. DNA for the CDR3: TGTGCCAGCAGCCTTACAGGTCGCCGTTCTGACAATGAGCAGTTCTTC. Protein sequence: CASSLTGRRSDNEQFF.

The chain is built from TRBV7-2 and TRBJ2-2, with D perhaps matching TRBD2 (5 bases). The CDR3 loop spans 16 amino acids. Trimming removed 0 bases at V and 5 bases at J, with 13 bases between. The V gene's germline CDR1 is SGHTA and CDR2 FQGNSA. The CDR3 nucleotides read TGTGCCAGCAGCTTAGCGCCTACTAGTTCTACCGGGGAGCTGTTTTTT. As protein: CASSLAPTSSTGELFF. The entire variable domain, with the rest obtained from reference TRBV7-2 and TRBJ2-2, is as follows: GAGVSQSPSNKVTEKGKDVELRCDPISGHTALYWYRQSLGQGLEFLIYFQGNSAPDKSGLPSDRFSAERTGGSVSTLTIQRTQQEDSAVYLCASSLAPTSSTGELFFGEGSRLTVL.

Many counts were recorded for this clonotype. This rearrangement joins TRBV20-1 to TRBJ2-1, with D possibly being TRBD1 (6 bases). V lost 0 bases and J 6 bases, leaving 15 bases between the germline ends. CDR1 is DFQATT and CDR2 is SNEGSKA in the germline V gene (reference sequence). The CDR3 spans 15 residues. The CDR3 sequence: CSARERTQGPNEQFF. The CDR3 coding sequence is TGCAGTGCTAGAGAACGGACACAGGGACCCAATGAGCAGTTCTTC.

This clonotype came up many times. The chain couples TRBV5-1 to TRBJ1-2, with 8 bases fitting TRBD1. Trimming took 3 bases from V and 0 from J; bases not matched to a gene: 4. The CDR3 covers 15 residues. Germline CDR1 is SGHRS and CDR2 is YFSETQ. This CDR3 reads CASSSGTGTNYGYTF. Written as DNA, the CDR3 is TGCGCCAGCAGCTCCGGGACAGGCACTAACTATGGCTACACCTTC.

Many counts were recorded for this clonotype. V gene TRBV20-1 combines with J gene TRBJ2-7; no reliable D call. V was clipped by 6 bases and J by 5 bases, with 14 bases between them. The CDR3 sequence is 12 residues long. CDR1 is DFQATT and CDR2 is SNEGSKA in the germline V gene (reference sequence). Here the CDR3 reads CSATDPHHEQYF. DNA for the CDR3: TGCAGTGCCACGGATCCCCACCACGAGCAGTACTTC.

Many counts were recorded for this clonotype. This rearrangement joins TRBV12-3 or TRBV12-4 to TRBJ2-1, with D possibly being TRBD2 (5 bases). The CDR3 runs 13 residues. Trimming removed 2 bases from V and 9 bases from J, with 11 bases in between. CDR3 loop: CASSLWQAGEQFF. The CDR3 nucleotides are TGTGCCAGCAGTTTATGGCAGGCGGGTGAGCAGTTCTTC.

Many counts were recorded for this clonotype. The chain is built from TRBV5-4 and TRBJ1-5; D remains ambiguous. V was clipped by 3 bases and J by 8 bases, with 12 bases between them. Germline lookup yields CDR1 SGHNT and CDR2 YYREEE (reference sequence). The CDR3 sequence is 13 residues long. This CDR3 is CASSWAPREPQHF. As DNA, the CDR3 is TGTGCCAGCAGCTGGGCCCCGAGGGAGCCCCAGCATTTT.

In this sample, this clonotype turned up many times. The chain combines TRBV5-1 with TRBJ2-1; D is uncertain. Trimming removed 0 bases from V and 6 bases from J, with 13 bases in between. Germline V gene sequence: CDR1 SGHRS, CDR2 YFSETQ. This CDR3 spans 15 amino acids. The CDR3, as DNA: TGCGCCAGCAGCTTGGGAACCGTTAGTTTCAATGAGCAGTTCTTC. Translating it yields CASSLGTVSFNEQFF.

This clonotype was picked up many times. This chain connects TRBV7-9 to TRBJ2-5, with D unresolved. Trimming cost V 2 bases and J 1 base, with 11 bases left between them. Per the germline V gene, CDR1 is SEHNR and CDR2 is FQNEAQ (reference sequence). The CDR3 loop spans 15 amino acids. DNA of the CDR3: TGTGCCAGCAGCTTACGCTTTAGGGCCCAAGAGACCCAGTACTTC. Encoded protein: CASSLRFRAQETQYF.

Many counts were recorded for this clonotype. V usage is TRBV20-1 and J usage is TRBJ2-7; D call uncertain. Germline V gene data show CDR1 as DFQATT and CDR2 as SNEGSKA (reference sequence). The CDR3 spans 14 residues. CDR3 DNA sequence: TGCAGCCTCGGGCTGGCAGAAAGAACCTACGAGCAGTACTTC. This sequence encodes CSLGLAERTYEQYF.

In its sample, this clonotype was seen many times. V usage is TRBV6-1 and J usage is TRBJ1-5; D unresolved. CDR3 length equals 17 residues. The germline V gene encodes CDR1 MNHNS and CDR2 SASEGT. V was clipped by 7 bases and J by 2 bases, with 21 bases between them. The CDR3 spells CASTNDLPLRGNQPQHF. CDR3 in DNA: TGTGCCAGCACCAATGACCTGCCCCTACGCGGCAATCAGCCCCAGCATTTT.

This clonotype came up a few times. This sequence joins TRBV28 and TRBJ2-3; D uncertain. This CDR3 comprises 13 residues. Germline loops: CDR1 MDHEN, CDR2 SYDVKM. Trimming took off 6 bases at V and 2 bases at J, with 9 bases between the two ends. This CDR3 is CASRQSHTDTQYF. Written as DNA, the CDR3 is TGTGCCAGCAGACAGAGCCACACAGATACGCAGTATTTT. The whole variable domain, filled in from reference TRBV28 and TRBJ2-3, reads DVKVTQSSRYLVKRTGEKVFLECVQDMDHENMFWYRQDPGLGLRLIYFSYDVKMKEKGDIPEGYSVSREKKERFSLILESASTNQTSMYLCASRQSHTDTQYFGPGTRLTVL.